These 6 T cell receptor beta chains were sequenced from one sample in a study of vaccination and CD4 T cells after COVID-19. The Oncomine TCR Beta short-read assay sequenced DNA from cultured CD4+ T cells. One entry per CDR3 protein results from TCRdb running MiXCR on the PCR reads. Altogether roughly 6,500 distinct CDR3 sequences are present, 33% being singletons, with the ten largest covering approximately 29%. Antigens of these TCRs are unknown. Described treatment: approximately 9-day PBMC culture with coronavirus spike peptide pools or control peptides (ViraFEST assay). During the years 2011-2018, before the COVID-19 pandemic, the unexposed donor's CD4+ T cells were collected. Material for sequencing was CD4+ T cells from blood, cultured in vitro. These receptors were collected from a human donor in good health.

This clonotype was observed a few times. The genes are TRBV27 and TRBJ2-3, with 9 bases matching TRBD2. V was clipped by 3 bases and J by 4 bases; unmatched bases: 11. The CDR3 has 17 residues. Germline CDR1 is MNHEY and CDR2 is SMNVEV (reference sequence). The CDR3: CASSFGASGVAADTQYF. CDR3 DNA sequence: TGTGCCAGCAGTTTTGGTGCTAGCGGGGTTGCTGCAGATACGCAGTATTTT.

V gene TRBV7-3 combines with J gene TRBJ2-2; D is ambiguous. The CDR3 consists of 12 residues. In germline, CDR1 is SGHTA, CDR2 FQGTGA. V lost 6 bases and J lost 5, with 7 bases in between. The CDR3 reads CASSPRTGELFF. CDR3 coding DNA: TGTGCCAGCAGTCCTAGGACCGGGGAGCTGTTTTTT.

This clonotype has only one observation. The junction does not match germline at one end; this may be a read error. The chain carries TRBV20-1 and TRBJ1-1, with a tentative D call TRBD1 (5 bases). The CDR3 spans 12 residues. The germline CDR1 and CDR2 sequences are DFQATT and SNEGSKA (reference sequence). In DNA form, the CDR3 reads TGCAGTGCTGGAGATCGGGACCGTGAAGCTTTCTTT. Translated: CSAGDRDREAFF.

The V and J genes are TRBV30 and TRBJ1-5, with D unclear. This CDR3 spans 12 amino acids. Germline-derived CDR1 and CDR2 are GTSNPN and SVGIG (reference sequence). Trimming stripped 0 bases from V and 6 bases from J, with 6 bases between. This CDR3 reads CAWSVDFQPQHF. CDR3 sequence (DNA): TGTGCCTGGAGTGTCGATTTTCAGCCCCAGCATTTT.

The chain combines TRBV5-1 with TRBJ1-2; D is unresolved. CDR1 is SGHRS, CDR2 YFSETQ, per germline. Trimming stripped 2 bases from V and 5 bases from J, with 10 bases between. CDR3 length equals 13 residues. The CDR3 region has the DNA TGCGCCAGCAGCTTTCCCACGGAGTATGGCTACACCTTC. Its protein product is CASSFPTEYGYTF. Full variable domain (rest looked up from reference TRBV5-1 and TRBJ1-2): KAGVTQTPRYLIKTRGQQVTLSCSPISGHRSVSWYQQTPGQGLQFLFEYFSETQRNKGNFPGRFSGRQFSNSRSEMNVSTLELGDSALYLCASSFPTEYGYTFGSGTRLTVV.

The chain has TRBV19 and TRBJ1-5; D call uncertain. The germline V gene has CDR1 LNHDA and CDR2 SQIVND (reference sequence). V was shortened by 10 bases and J by 5 bases, with 21 bases between the two germline ends. The CDR3 covers 15 residues. The CDR3 bases are TGTGCCACCACGTCCGGACTTACGTGGGATCAGCCCCAGCATTTT. Amino acids: CATTSGLTWDQPQHF.